This is a list of T cell receptor beta chains from one sample in a study of shared clonotypes between healthy human individuals. Sequencing was performed with immunoSEQ multiplex PCR; in TCRdb, only in-frame clones are kept and a portion is missing. The sample records fewer than 3 million clones, 85% to 95% being singletons. Input material: naive CD4+ T cells from PBMCs. The receptors shown here come from a man younger than 35 in good health. Some clones in this sample may be carry-over from other donors' samples. CDR3s include the opening cysteine and the closing phenylalanine or tryptophan. The order of the fields is clone size, J gene, D gene, V gene, CDR3 DNA, CDR3 protein. D genes are given only for firm matches. Clone size, where shown, is once, few, many, or a class for clones that have expanded.

.,TRBJ2-1,TRBD1,TRBV2,TGTGCCAGCAGAGAGACAGGGGCGAACAATGAGCAGTTCTTC,CASRETGANNEQFF
.,TRBJ2-7,.,TRBV7-6,TGTGCCAGCAGCTTACGTAGAGGCCTCTCCTACGAGCAGTACTTC,CASSLRRGLSYEQYF
once,TRBJ1-2,.,TRBV28,TGTGCCAGCAGTTTTCAGCAGGGATATGGCTACACCTTC,CASSFQQGYGYTF
.,TRBJ1-5,.,TRBV5-3,TGTGCCAGAAGCTTGGCTGTCAGCAATCAGCCCCAGCATTTT,CARSLAVSNQPQHF
.,TRBJ2-7,.,TRBV10-2,TGCGCCAGCAGTGAGTCCAGAGTATACTACGAGCAGTACTTC,CASSESRVYYEQYF
.,TRBJ1-1,.,TRBV5-4,TGTGCCAGCAGCCGCCCAGAAGGGCCGAACACTGAAGCTTTCTTT,CASSRPEGPNTEAFF
.,TRBJ2-1,.,TRBV28,TGTGCCAGCACCCCTGGAGGGCTCCTATACAATGAGCAGTTCTTC,CASTPGGLLYNEQFF
.,TRBJ1-5,TRBD1,TRBV19,TGTGCCAGTAGTCCCTCCCGGGACAGGGTGATTCAGCCCCAGCATTTT,CASSPSRDRVIQPQHF
.,TRBJ1-2,TRBD1,TRBV6-6,TGTGCCAGCAGCCTGGGGGGGACAGGGGCCAACTATGGCTACACCTTC,CASSLGGTGANYGYTF
.,TRBJ2-1,.,TRBV28,TGTGCCAGCAGTTTTCCTGGGGGAAGCTCCTACAATGAGCAGTTCTTC,CASSFPGGSSYNEQFF
.,TRBJ2-7,.,TRBV14,TGTGCCAGCAGCCAAGTTTTGCTTTTAACAGGGCGTGGCGAGCAGTACTTC,CASSQVLLLTGRGEQYF
.,TRBJ2-1,.,TRBV11-2,TGTGCCAGCAGCACACTAGCCCCCGGCCTCAATGAGCAGTTCTTC,CASSTLAPGLNEQFF
.,TRBJ2-2,.,TRBV19,TGTGCCAGTACCCCTTGGGCGGGTCGAGGCACCGGGGAGCTGTTTTTT,CASTPWAGRGTGELFF
.,TRBJ2-1,TRBD2,TRBV30,TGTGCTGTATCTAGCGGCCCTTACAATGAGCAGTTCTTC,CAVSSGPYNEQFF
.,TRBJ1-3,.,TRBV15,TGTGCCACCAGCAGAGGCTCTAGAAACACCATATATTTT,CATSRGSRNTIYF
.,TRBJ1-3,.,TRBV5-1,TGCGCCAGCAGCTTGACAGCCTCTGGAAACACCATATATTTT,CASSLTASGNTIYF
.,TRBJ1-2,.,TRBV2,TGTGCCAGCAACCCCCAGGCTTATGGCTACACCTTC,CASNPQAYGYTF
.,TRBJ1-2,.,TRBV7-2,TGTGCCAGCAGCTTAGCAAGCACTCAGGATGGCTACACCTTC,CASSLASTQDGYTF
.,TRBJ2-7,TRBD2,TRBV6-5,TGTGCCAGCAGTTACTCGATAGGTGCGGGGGGAGCGTACTTC,CASSYSIGAGGAYF
.,TRBJ1-1,.,TRBV18,TGTGCCAGCTCAGAAGGGGAGAACACTGAAGCTTTCTTT,CASSEGENTEAFF
.,TRBJ1-4,TRBD1,TRBV7-2,TGTGCCAGCAGCTTAGCGGGACAGGGATCTGAAAAACTGTTTTTT,CASSLAGQGSEKLFF
.,TRBJ2-3,TRBD2,TRBV7-7,TGTGCCAGCAGCCAAGGGACTAGCTCAGATACGCAGTATTTT,CASSQGTSSDTQYF